Following are 17 T cell receptor beta chains from one sample sequenced in a study of technical replicates of blood from a few donors. Clones were sequenced by immunoSEQ multiplex PCR, and TCRdb holds only the in-frame ones, with some missing. The sample lists some 62,000 clones; 80% to 90% were seen once. The sample comprised PBMCs. Receptors were obtained from a human donor in good health. Some clones in this sample may be carry-over from other donors' samples.

The chain combines TRBV4-1 with TRBJ2-6; 9 bases map to TRBD1. CDR3 length: 21 residues. Per the germline V gene, CDR1 is MGHRA and CDR2 is YSYEKL. The V segment lost 1 base and the J segment 0 bases; nucleotides outside the gene matches: 13. CDR3 sequence (DNA): TGCGCCAGCAGCCAAGGATGGCCAACCGGGACAGGGTTCTCTGGGGCCAACGTCCTGACTTTC. Translating it yields CASSQGWPTGTGFSGANVLTF.

This chain joins TRBV27 and TRBJ2-7; 9 positions match TRBD1. Germline CDR1 reads MNHEY; CDR2 reads SMNVEV (reference sequence). This CDR3 comprises 14 residues. The V and J ends lost 6 bases and 4 bases, in that order; junction bases with no gene match: 7. CDR3 amino acids: CASRYQQGAYEQYF. The CDR3 coding sequence is TGTGCCAGCAGATACCAACAGGGGGCTTACGAGCAGTACTTC.

A remark on this clone: This CDR3 is also generated by other DNA sequences in the sample. The chain joins TRBV9 to TRBJ2-1; 8 bases line up with TRBD2. Trimming removed 0 bases from V and 2 bases from J; junction bases left unmatched: 4. There are 16 residues in the CDR3. The germline CDR1 and CDR2 sequences are SGDLS and YYNGEE. Here the CDR3 reads CASSVGAGGPYNEQFF. The CDR3 DNA reads TGTGCCAGCAGCGTAGGGGCGGGGGGACCCTACAATGAGCAGTTCTTC.

This chain connects TRBV5-4 to TRBJ1-2, with a tentative D call TRBD1 (5 bases). The germline V and J ends were trimmed by 4 bases and 2 bases, with 12 bases remaining between them. The germline gives CDR1 SGHNT, CDR2 YYREEE (reference sequence). The CDR3 is made up of 14 amino acids. CDR3 region: CASSRGGVNYGYTF. The CDR3 coding sequence is TGTGCCAGCAGCCGGGGGGGGGTAAACTATGGCTACACCTTC.

The chain combines TRBV18 with TRBJ1-3; TRBD1 matches at 12 bases. This CDR3 spans 19 amino acids. V was clipped by 3 bases and J by 0 bases; unmatched bases: 9. Germline lookup yields CDR1 KGHSH and CDR2 LQKENI. The CDR3: CASSPTVPGQGASGNTIYF. In DNA, the CDR3 is TGTGCCAGCTCACCTACCGTCCCGGGACAGGGGGCCTCTGGAAACACCATATATTTT.

V gene TRBV2 combines with J gene TRBJ2-5, with a weak D call TRBD1 (5 bases). The CDR3 runs 14 residues. The V gene's germline CDR1 is SNHLY and CDR2 FYNNEI. Trimming took 3 bases from V and 5 from J, leaving 13 bases between them. DNA of the CDR3: TGTGCCAGCAGTGAGCAGGGAAATATGGAGACCCAGTACTTC. Translated, it gives CASSEQGNMETQYF.

The J gene is TRBJ1-6, the V gene TRBV7-2, with a weak D call TRBD1 (5 bases). In germline, CDR1 is SGHTA, CDR2 FQGNSA. The CDR3 is made up of 16 amino acids. Trimming left V 5 bases short and J 10 bases short, with 21 bases between. CDR3 nucleotide sequence: TGTGCCAGCAGCCACGCGGGGGGTCGGGGGAAATCACCCCTCCACTTT. Encoded protein: CASSHAGGRGKSPLHF.

The chain couples TRBV30 to TRBJ1-1; tentative D call: TRBD1 (6 bases). Trimming pared 3 bases from V and 11 bases from J, leaving 16 bases between. Germline lookup yields CDR1 GTSNPN and CDR2 SVGIG (reference sequence). The CDR3 covers 12 residues. CDR3 DNA: TGTGCCTGGAGCTCCCAGGGGCGGACCGCTTTCTTT. This encodes CAWSSQGRTAFF.

V and J are TRBV6-1 and TRBJ1-1, with 8 nucleotides matching TRBD1. This CDR3 is 13 amino acids long. The trim removed 9 bases at V and 1 base at J, leaving 4 bases unmatched. CDR1 is MNHNS, CDR2 SASEGT, per germline. The CDR3 nucleotides are TGTGCCAGTAGACAGGGGAGGAACACTGAAGCTTTCTTT. Protein sequence: CASRQGRNTEAFF.

This clone came up once. The V call is TRBV5-6, the J call TRBJ2-7, with TRBD1 matching 9 bases. Germline-derived CDR1 and CDR2 are SGHDT and YYEEEE. V lost 0 bases to trimming and J lost 3 bases; unmatched junction nucleotides: 4. This CDR3 contains 15 residues. CDR3 DNA sequence: TGTGCCAGCAGCTTGGGAGGGACAGGGTTCTACGAGCAGTACTTC. Translation gives CASSLGGTGFYEQYF.

The rearrangement links TRBV27 to TRBJ1-2; D is undetermined. Trimming shortened V by 5 bases and J by 2 bases, and 6 bases separated the two germline ends. This CDR3 region has 12 residues. Germline V lookup: CDR1 MNHEY, CDR2 SMNVEV (reference sequence). The CDR3 is CASSAANYGYTF. The CDR3 DNA follows: TGTGCCAGCAGTGCGGCAAACTATGGCTACACCTTC.

The rearrangement links TRBV4-1 to TRBJ2-3; tentative D call: TRBD1 (5 bases). V was pared by 0 bases and J by 8 bases, with 15 bases between. The length of the CDR3 is 15 residues. Germline CDR1 is MGHRA and CDR2 is YSYEKL. The DNA for the CDR3 is TGCGCCAGCAGCCAAGACAGGCAGGGTTTGGGTACGCAGTATTTT. Translation: CASSQDRQGLGTQYF.

J is TRBJ2-1 and V is TRBV5-1; 7 bases match TRBD2. The trim removed 6 bases at V and 1 base at J, leaving 19 bases unmatched. Germline V CDR1 and CDR2: SGHRS, YFSETQ. This CDR3 is 19 amino acids long. CDR3 nucleotides: TGCGCCAGCAATTTGCAGGGAGGGAGGGGACGGAGTTCCTACAATGAGCAGTTCTTC. Translation: CASNLQGGRGRSSYNEQFF. The complete variable domain, with remaining parts taken from reference TRBV5-1 and TRBJ2-1, reads KAGVTQTPRYLIKTRGQQVTLSCSPISGHRSVSWYQQTPGQGLQFLFEYFSETQRNKGNFPGRFSGRQFSNSRSEMNVSTLELGDSALYLCASNLQGGRGRSSYNEQFFGPGTRLTVL.

This chain connects TRBV7-5 to TRBJ1-2; TRBD1, the D gene given by the table, was not confirmed from the DNA. TRBV7-5 is termed a pseudogene. The CDR3 runs 15 residues. CDR3 DNA sequence: TGTGTCAGAAGGTCCGGGACACGACGGAGGTATGGCTACACCTTC. Translated: CVRRSGTRRRYGYTF.

J is TRBJ1-5 and V is TRBV4-2; no definite D call. The germline V gene encodes CDR1 LGHNA and CDR2 YNFKEQ. The CDR3 extends over 15 amino acids. Trimming removed 1 base from V and 1 base from J, with 8 bases in between. The CDR3 DNA sequence: TGTGCCAGCAGCCAAGGGTCACAGAGCAATCAGCCCCAGCATTTT. This encodes CASSQGSQSNQPQHF.

The V call is TRBV4-3, the J call TRBJ1-2, with 7 positions matching TRBD1. Germline CDR1 is LGHNA and CDR2 is YSLEER. The CDR3 extends over 16 amino acids. With V trimmed by 0 bases and J by 8 bases, 12 bases remained unmatched. This chain's CDR3 is CASSQDLGKQGSGYTF. The CDR3 coding sequence is TGCGCCAGCAGCCAAGATCTAGGTAAACAGGGGAGCGGCTACACCTTC.

The chain couples TRBV5-4 to TRBJ1-2, with D possibly being TRBD1 (5 bases). From germline, CDR1 is SGHNT and CDR2 YYREEE (reference sequence). Trimming stripped 10 bases from V and 6 bases from J, with 19 bases between. The CDR3 spans 13 residues. Here the CDR3 reads CACRGRVGDGYTF. DNA of the CDR3: TGTGCCTGCCGCGGCAGGGTAGGGGATGGCTACACCTTC.